The source of this TCR beta chain is a study of CD8 T cells in ankylosing spondylitis. The table lists this clonotype with many counts. TCRdb processed the 5' RACE reads anew with MiXCR; each CDR3 protein has one entry. This sample has about 300,000 distinct CDR3 sequences, with 11% found just once. The V and J ends lost 3 bases and 6 bases respectively, with 18 bases between them. The V gene's germline CDR1 is DFQATT and CDR2 SNEGSKA (reference sequence). The CDR3 spans 15 residues. The rearrangement joins TRBV20-1 to TRBJ2-1, with D tentatively TRBD2 (6 bases). The sequencing sample was made of blood, either unsorted or a sorted T cell fraction (not recorded which). This TCR was recovered from a female donor with ankylosing spondylitis or in good health (not recorded which). CDR3 residues: CSARKRRDPPNEQFF. The DNA for the CDR3 is TGCAGTGCTAGGAAACGGCGGGACCCCCCCAATGAGCAGTTCTTC.